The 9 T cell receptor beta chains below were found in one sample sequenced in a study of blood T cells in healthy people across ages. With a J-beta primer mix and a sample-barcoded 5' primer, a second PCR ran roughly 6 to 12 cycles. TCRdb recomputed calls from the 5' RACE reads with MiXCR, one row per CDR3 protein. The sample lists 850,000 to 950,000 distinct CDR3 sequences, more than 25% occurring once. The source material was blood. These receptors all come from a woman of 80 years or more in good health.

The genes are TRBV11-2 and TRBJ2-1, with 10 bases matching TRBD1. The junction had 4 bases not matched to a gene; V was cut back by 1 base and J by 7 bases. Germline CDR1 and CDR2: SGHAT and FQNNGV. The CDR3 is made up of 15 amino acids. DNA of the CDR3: TGTGCCAGCAGCTTAGGGTGGACAGGGGGAAATGAGCAGTTCTTC. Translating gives CASSLGWTGGNEQFF.

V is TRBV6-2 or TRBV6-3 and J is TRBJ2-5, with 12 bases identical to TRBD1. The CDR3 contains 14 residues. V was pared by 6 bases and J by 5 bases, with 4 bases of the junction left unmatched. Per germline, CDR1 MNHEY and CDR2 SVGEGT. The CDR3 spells CASRGTGGPETQYF. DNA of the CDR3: TGTGCCAGCAGGGGGACAGGGGGCCCGGAGACCCAGTACTTC.

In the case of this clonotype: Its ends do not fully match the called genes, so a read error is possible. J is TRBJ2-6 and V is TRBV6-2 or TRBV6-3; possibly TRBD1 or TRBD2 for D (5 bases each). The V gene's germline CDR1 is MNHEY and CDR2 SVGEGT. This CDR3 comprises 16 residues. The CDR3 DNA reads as TGTGCCAGCAGTTACTCGAGGGGAGCCGGGGCCGACGTCCTGACTTTC. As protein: CASSYSRGAGADVLTF.

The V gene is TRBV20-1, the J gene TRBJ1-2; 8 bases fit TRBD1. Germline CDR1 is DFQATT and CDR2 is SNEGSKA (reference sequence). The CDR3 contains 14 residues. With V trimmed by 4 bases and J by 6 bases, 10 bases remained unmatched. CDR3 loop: CSAKPDRVVHGYTF. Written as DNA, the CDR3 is TGCAGTGCTAAACCGGACAGGGTCGTCCATGGCTACACCTTC.

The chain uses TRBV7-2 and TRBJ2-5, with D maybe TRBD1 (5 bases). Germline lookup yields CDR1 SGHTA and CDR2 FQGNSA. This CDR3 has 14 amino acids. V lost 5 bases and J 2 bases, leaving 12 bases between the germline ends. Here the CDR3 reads CASSGQGIQETQYF. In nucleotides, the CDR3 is TGTGCCAGCAGCGGGCAGGGAATACAAGAGACCCAGTACTTC.

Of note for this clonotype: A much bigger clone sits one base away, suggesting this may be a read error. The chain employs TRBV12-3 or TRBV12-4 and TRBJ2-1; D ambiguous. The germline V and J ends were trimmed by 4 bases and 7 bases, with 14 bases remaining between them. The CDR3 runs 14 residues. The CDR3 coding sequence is TGTGCCAGCAGTTCCCCAAAAACGGTAAATGAGCAGTTCTTC. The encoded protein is CASSSPKTVNEQFF.

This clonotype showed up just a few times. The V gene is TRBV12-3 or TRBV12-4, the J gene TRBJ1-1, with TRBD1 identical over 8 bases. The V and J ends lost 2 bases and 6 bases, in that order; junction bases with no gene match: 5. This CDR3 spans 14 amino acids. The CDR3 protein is CASSLKRGQAEAFF. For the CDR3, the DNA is TGTGCCAGCAGTTTAAAACGGGGACAGGCTGAAGCTTTCTTT.

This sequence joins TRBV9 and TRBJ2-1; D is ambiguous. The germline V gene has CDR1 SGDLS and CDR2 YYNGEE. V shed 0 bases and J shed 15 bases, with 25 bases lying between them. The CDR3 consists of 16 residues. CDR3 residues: CASSVDPSPKTTHPFF. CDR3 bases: TGTGCCAGCAGCGTAGACCCTTCCCCGAAGACAACCCACCCGTTCTTC. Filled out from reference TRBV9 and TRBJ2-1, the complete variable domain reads DSGVTQTPKHLITATGQRVTLRCSPRSGDLSVYWYQQSLDQGLQFLIQYYNGEERAKGNILERFSAQQFPDLHSELNLSSLELGDSALYFCASSVDPSPKTTHPFFGPGTRLTVL.

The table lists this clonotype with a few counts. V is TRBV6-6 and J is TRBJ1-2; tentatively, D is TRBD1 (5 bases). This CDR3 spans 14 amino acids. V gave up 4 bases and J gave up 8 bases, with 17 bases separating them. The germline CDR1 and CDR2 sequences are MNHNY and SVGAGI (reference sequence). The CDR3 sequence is CASSSPGLVEGYTF. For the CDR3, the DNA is TGTGCCAGCAGTTCCCCGGGACTCGTTGAAGGCTACACCTTC.